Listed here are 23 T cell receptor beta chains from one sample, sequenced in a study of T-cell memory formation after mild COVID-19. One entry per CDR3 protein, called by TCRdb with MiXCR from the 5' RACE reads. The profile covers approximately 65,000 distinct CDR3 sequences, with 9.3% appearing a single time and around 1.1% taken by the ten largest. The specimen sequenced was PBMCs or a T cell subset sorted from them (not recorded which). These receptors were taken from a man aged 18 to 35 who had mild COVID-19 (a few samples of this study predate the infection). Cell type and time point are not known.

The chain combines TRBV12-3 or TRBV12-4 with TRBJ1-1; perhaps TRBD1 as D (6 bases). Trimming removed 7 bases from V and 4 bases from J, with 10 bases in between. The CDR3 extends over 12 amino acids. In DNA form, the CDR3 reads TGTGCCAGCAACACAGGGACCACTGAAGCTTTCTTT. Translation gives CASNTGTTEAFF.

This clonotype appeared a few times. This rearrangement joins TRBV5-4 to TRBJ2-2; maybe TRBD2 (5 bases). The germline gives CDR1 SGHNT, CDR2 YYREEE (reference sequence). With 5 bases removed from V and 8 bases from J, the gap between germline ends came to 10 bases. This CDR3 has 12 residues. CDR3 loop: CASRRDVGELFF. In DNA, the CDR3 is TGTGCCAGCAGGAGGGATGTGGGGGAGCTGTTTTTT.

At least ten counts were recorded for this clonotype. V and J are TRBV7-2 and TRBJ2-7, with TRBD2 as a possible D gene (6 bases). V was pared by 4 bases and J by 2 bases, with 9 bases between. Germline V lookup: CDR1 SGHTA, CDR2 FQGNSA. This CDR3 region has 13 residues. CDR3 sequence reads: CASSWSGAYEQYF. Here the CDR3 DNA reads TGTGCCAGCAGCTGGTCGGGGGCCTACGAGCAGTACTTC.

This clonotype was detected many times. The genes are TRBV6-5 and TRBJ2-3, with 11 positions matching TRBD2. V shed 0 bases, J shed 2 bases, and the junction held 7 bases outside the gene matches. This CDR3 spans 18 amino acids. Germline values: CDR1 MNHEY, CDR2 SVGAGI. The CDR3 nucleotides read TGTGCCAGCAGTTACTCGCTTCCTAGCGGGAGGATCACAGATACGCAGTATTTT. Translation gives CASSYSLPSGRITDTQYF.

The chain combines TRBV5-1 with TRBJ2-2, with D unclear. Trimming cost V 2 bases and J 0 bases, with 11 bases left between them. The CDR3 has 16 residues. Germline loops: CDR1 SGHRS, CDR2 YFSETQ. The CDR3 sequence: CASSLNVPPNTGELFF. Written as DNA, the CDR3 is TGCGCCAGCAGCTTAAATGTCCCTCCGAACACCGGGGAGCTGTTTTTT.

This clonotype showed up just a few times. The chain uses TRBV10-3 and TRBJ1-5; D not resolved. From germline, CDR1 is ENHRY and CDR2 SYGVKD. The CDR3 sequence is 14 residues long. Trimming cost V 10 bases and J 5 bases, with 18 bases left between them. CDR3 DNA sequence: TGTGCCACCAGATCGGAGATTCGCCATCAGCCCCAGCATTTT. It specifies CATRSEIRHQPQHF.

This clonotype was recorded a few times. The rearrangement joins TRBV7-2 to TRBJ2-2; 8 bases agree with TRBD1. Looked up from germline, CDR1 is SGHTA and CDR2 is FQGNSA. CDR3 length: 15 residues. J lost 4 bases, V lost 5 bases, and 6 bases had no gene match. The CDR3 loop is CASSGQGARTGELFF. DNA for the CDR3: TGTGCCAGCAGCGGGCAGGGGGCGCGCACCGGGGAGCTGTTTTTT.

CDR3 residues: CASSQDRWEETQYF. In nucleotides, the CDR3 is TGCGCCAGCAGCCAAGATAGATGGGAAGAGACCCAGTACTTC. The V gene is TRBV4-3, the J gene TRBJ2-5; D unclear. V was trimmed by 0 bases and J by 3 bases, leaving 8 bases between them. The CDR3 spans 14 residues. Germline values: CDR1 LGHNA, CDR2 YSLEER.

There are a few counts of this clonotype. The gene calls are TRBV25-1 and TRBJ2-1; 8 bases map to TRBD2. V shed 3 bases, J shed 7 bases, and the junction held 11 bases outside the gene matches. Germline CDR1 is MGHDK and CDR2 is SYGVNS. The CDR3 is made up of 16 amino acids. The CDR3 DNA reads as TGTGCCAGCAGTGACCCGTTGCGGGGGGAACGGAATGAGCAGTTCTTC. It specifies CASSDPLRGERNEQFF.

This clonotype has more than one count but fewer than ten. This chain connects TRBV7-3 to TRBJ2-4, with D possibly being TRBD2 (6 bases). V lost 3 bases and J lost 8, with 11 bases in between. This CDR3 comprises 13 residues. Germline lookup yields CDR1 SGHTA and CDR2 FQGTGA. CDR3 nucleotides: TGTGCCAGCAGCTTGGGAAGGGAGGACATTCAGTACTTC. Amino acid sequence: CASSLGREDIQYF.

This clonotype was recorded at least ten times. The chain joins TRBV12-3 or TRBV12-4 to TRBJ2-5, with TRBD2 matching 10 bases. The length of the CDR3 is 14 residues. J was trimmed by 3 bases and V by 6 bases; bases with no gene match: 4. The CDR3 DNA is TGTGCCAGCAGCCGCGGACTAGCGGAAGAGACCCAGTACTTC. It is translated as CASSRGLAEETQYF.

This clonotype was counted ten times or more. The CDR3 region has the DNA TGTGCCAGCAGTTTAATGGGTCCCGGCACCGGGGAGCTGTTTTTT. Amino acid sequence: CASSLMGPGTGELFF. This chain joins TRBV27 and TRBJ2-2; no definite D call. Trimming stripped 2 bases from V and 4 bases from J, with 11 bases between. The germline CDR1 and CDR2 sequences are MNHEY and SMNVEV (reference sequence). The CDR3 is made up of 15 amino acids.

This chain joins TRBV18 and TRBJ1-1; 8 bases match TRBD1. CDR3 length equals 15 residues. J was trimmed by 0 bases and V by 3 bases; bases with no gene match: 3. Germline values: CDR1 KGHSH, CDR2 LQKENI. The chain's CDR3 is CASSPQTGVNTEAFF. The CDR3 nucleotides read TGTGCCAGCTCACCCCAGACAGGGGTGAACACTGAAGCTTTCTTT.

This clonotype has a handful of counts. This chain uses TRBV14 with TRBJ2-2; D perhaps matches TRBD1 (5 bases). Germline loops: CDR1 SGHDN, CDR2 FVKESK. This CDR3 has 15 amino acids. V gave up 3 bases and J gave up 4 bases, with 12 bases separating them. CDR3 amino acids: CASSHPQGSTGELFF. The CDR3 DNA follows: TGTGCCAGCAGCCACCCTCAGGGTAGCACCGGGGAGCTGTTTTTT.

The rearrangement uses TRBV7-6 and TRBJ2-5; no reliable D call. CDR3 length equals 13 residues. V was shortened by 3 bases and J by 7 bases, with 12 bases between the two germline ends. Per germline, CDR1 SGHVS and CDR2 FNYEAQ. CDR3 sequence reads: CASSLEQTGTQYF. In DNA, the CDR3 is TGTGCCAGCAGCTTGGAGCAGACGGGGACCCAGTACTTC.

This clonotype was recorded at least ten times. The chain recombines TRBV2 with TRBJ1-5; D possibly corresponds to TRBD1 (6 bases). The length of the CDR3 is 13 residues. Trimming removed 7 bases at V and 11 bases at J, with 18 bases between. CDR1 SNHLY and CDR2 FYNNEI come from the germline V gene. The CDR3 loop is CASMTTGTSTQHF. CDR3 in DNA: TGTGCCAGCATGACCACAGGGACATCTACCCAGCATTTT.

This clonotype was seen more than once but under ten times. CDR3 sequence (DNA): TGTGCCAGCAGTTACACCCGTGCAGATACGCAGTATTTT. As protein: CASSYTRADTQYF. The chain carries TRBV6-5 and TRBJ2-3; D remains unclear. This CDR3 comprises 13 residues. The V gene lost 2 bases and the J gene lost 4 bases, with 7 bases spanning the gap. Germline V CDR1 and CDR2: MNHEY, SVGAGI.

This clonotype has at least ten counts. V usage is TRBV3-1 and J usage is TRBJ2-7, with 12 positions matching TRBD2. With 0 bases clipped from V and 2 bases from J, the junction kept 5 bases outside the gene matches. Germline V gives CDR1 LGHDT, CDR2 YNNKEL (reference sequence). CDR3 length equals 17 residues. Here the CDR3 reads CASSQEGLAGRTYEQYF. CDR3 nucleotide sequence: TGTGCCAGCAGCCAAGAAGGACTAGCGGGGCGAACCTACGAGCAGTACTTC.

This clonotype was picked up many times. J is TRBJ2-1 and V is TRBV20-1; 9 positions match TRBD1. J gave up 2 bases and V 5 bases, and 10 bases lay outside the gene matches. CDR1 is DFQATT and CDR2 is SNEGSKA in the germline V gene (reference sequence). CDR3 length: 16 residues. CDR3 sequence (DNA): TGCAGTGCTCCGACAGGGGGGGTTATCCCCTACAATGAGCAGTTCTTC. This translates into CSAPTGGVIPYNEQFF.

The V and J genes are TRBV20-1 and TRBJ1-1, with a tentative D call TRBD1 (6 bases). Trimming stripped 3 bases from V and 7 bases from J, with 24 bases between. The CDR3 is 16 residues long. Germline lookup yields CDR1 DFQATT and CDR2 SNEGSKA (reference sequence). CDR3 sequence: CSARRTYTGSRGEAFF. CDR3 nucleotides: TGCAGTGCTAGGAGAACTTATACAGGGAGCCGGGGTGAAGCTTTCTTT.

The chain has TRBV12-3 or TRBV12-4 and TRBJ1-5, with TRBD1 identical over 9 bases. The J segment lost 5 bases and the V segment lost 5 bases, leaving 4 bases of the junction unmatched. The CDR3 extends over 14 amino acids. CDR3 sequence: CASSGTGGDQPQHF. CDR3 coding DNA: TGTGCCAGCAGTGGCACAGGGGGCGATCAGCCCCAGCATTTT.

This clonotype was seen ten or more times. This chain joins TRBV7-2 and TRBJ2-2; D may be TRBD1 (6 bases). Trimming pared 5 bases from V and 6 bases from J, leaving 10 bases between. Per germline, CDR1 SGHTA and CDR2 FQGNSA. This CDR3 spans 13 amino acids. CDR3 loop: CASSPTGAGELFF. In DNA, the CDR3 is TGTGCCAGCAGCCCGACAGGTGCCGGGGAGCTGTTTTTT.

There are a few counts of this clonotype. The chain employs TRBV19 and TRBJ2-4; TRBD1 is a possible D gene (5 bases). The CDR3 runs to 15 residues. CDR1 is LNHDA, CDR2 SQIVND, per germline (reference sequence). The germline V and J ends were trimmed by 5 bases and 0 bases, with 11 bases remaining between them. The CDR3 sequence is CASSPRQLAKNIQYF. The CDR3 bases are TGTGCCAGTAGTCCCAGACAGTTAGCCAAAAACATTCAGTACTTC.